This TCR beta chain originates from a study of T cell changes during pregnancy in multiple sclerosis. The table came from immunoSEQ multiplex PCR; TCRdb's copy has only in-frame clones and leaves some out. The sample has around 40,000 clones, over 80% seen once. Trimming removed 7 bases from V and 5 bases from J; junction bases left unmatched: 18. CDR1 and CDR2 (germline): MRHNA, SNTAGT. The CDR3 totals 18 residues. This chain links TRBV6-4 with TRBJ1-5; 9 nucleotides agree with TRBD1. Sample: CD4+ T cells from peripheral blood mononuclear cells, taken in the third trimester of pregnancy. The sequence was obtained from a female donor in good health, enrolled as a control in a pregnancy study. The CDR3 DNA is TGTGCCAGCAAGATTAAGTGGACAGGGGATACTAAACATCAGCCCCAGCATTTT. This codes for CASKIKWTGDTKHQPQHF.